These 11 T cell receptor beta chains share one sample of origin, sequenced in a study of T cell responses to AZD1222 COVID-19 vaccine. TCRdb's table, derived via immunoSEQ multiplex PCR, lists solely in-frame clones and lacks some. The table includes 93,000 or so clones, 91% detected once. Sequencing was performed on peripheral blood, taken on day 0 of AZD1222 vaccination. The receptors were sampled from an adult in good health.

CDR3 bases: TGTGCCAGCAGCCAAAGGGCAGGAACTAACTATGGCTACACCTTC. It specifies CASSQRAGTNYGYTF. The rearrangement uses TRBV7-3 and TRBJ1-2; D unresolved. CDR1 SGHTA and CDR2 FQGTGA come from the germline V gene. The V gene lost 5 bases and the J gene lost 0 bases, with 13 bases spanning the gap. CDR3 length: 15 amino acids. Based on the CDR3 plus reference TRBV7-3 and TRBJ1-2, the full variable domain is GAGVSQTPSNKVTEKGKYVELRCDPISGHTALYWYRQSLGQGPEFLIYFQGTGAADDSGLPNDRFFAVRPEGSVSTLKIQRTERGDSAVYLCASSQRAGTNYGYTFGSGTRLTVV.

The chain uses TRBV18 and TRBJ2-2, with D possibly called TRBD1 or TRBD2 (5 bases each). The CDR3 loop spans 15 amino acids. The V gene's germline CDR1 is KGHSH and CDR2 LQKENI. The V end was cut by 8 bases, the J end by 0 bases, with 13 bases between. As DNA, the CDR3 is TGTGCCAGCCAACCGGGGCAAGCGAACACCGGGGAGCTGTTTTTT. This translates into CASQPGQANTGELFF.

The chain couples TRBV7-2 to TRBJ1-2, with a weak D call TRBD1 (5 bases). Germline V gene data show CDR1 as SGHTA and CDR2 as FQGNSA. The CDR3 spans 15 residues. V was pared by 5 bases and J by 2 bases, with 15 bases between. CDR3 residues: CASSLSRDGNYGYTF. CDR3 bases: TGTGCCAGCAGCCTTTCCCGGGACGGGAACTATGGCTACACCTTC.

The table lists this clone with a count of one. The chain combines TRBV18 with TRBJ1-1; D possibly corresponds to TRBD1 (5 bases). CDR1 is KGHSH, CDR2 LQKENI, per germline. This CDR3 contains 12 residues. Trimming removed 3 bases from V and 6 bases from J, with 8 bases in between. This CDR3 reads CASSPQGPEAFF. The CDR3 DNA reads as TGTGCCAGCTCACCCCAGGGCCCTGAAGCTTTCTTT.

This chain links TRBV6-1 with TRBJ2-7; the D gene is possibly TRBD1 (5 bases). The germline gives CDR1 MNHNS, CDR2 SASEGT. Trimming took 3 bases from V and 3 from J, leaving 9 bases between them. This CDR3 is built from 13 residues. The CDR3: CASSDGQGYEQYF. The CDR3 DNA sequence: TGTGCCAGCAGTGATGGGCAGGGCTACGAGCAGTACTTC.

The chain carries TRBV6-5 and TRBJ1-1, with a tentative D call TRBD1 (5 bases). CDR3 length: 15 amino acids. Germline V gene lookup returns CDR1 MNHEY and CDR2 SVGAGI. V was cut by 1 base and J by 8 bases, with 17 bases left in between. CDR3 sequence reads: CASSYWQGGVREAFF. DNA for the CDR3: TGTGCCAGCAGTTACTGGCAGGGCGGAGTGAGAGAAGCTTTCTTT.

The J gene is TRBJ1-3, the V gene TRBV7-9; no definite D call. Per the germline V gene, CDR1 is SEHNR and CDR2 is FQNEAQ (reference sequence). The germline V and J ends were trimmed by 3 bases and 7 bases, with 4 bases remaining between them. The CDR3 is made up of 11 amino acids. The CDR3 reads CASSLGNTIYF. In DNA form, the CDR3 reads TGTGCCAGCAGCTTGGGCAACACCATATATTTT.

The chain has TRBV24-1 and TRBJ2-7; the match to TRBD1 covers 9 bases. The V segment lost 5 bases and the J segment 7 bases; nucleotides outside the gene matches: 11. The germline gives CDR1 KGHDR, CDR2 SFDVKD. This CDR3 contains 15 residues. This CDR3 reads CATSGPRTGAGEQYF. CDR3 nucleotide sequence: TGTGCCACCAGTGGCCCAAGGACAGGGGCGGGGGAGCAGTACTTC.

This clone was picked up one time. The rearrangement joins TRBV4-3 to TRBJ2-2, with D perhaps TRBD1 (6 bases). Trimming stripped 0 bases from V and 6 bases from J, with 20 bases between. The germline V gene encodes CDR1 LGHNA and CDR2 YSLEER. The CDR3 length is 18 residues. The CDR3 sequence is CASSQDHPTGSIPGELFF. Written as DNA, the CDR3 is TGCGCCAGCAGCCAAGACCACCCCACAGGGTCCATACCCGGGGAGCTGTTTTTT.

This chain connects TRBV6-5 to TRBJ2-7; 7 bases agree with TRBD1. The length of the CDR3 is 15 residues. Looked up from germline, CDR1 is MNHEY and CDR2 is SVGAGI. After removal of 5 bases from V and 3 bases from J, the junction contained 10 bases not matched to a gene. This CDR3 reads CASSPTPGQNYEQYF. The CDR3 nucleotides are TGTGCCAGCAGTCCCACCCCGGGACAGAACTACGAGCAGTACTTC.

This chain links TRBV3-1 (or the pseudogene TRBV3-2) with TRBJ2-3, with 10 positions matching TRBD2. This CDR3 spans 17 amino acids. J lost 3 bases, V lost 3 bases, and 9 bases had no gene match. Germline values: CDR1 LGHDT, CDR2 YNNKEL (reference sequence). Here the CDR3 DNA reads TGTGCCAGCAGCCAGGGTAGCGGGAGGTCAAAGACAGATACGCAGTATTTT. Encoded protein: CASSQGSGRSKTDTQYF.